This TCR beta chain was sequenced in a study of blood T cells in healthy people across ages. General study results and limits: Versus aged donors, long-lived donors had higher diversity and more naive CD4+ cells.

Next came a second PCR, run for 7 to 11 cycles, which used a sample-barcoded 5' primer along with a J-beta primer mix. TCRdb independently ran MiXCR on the 5' RACE reads; one entry per CDR3 protein. The profile shows about 1.8 million distinct CDR3 sequences, roughly 49% of them singletons. Concerning this clonotype: The antigen is not known.

This CDR3 contains 12 residues. The germline V and J ends were trimmed by 8 bases and 10 bases, with 15 bases remaining between them. Each sample gave at least 7 million isolated PBMCs. The V gene is TRBV12-3 or TRBV12-4, the J gene TRBJ2-1; D possibly corresponds to TRBD2 (5 bases). Material: blood. The source of this sequence is a woman aged 35 to 49 in good health. The CDR3 DNA sequence: TGTGCCAGCGCTCGGGATGCAAGGGAGCAGTTCTTC. It specifies CASARDAREQFF.